The 8 T cell receptor beta chains below all came from one sample that was sequenced in a study of blood T cell repertoires in COVID-19. Clones were read by immunoSEQ multiplex PCR, and TCRdb kept only the in-frame ones, dropping some. This table holds a few hundred thousand clones, about 87% found once. Sequenced input: PBMCs or T cells enriched from blood (not recorded which). The receptors stem from a man between 25 and 39 years old who had recovered from COVID-19.

The V call is TRBV13, the J call TRBJ1-2, with a tentative D call TRBD1 (5 bases). The CDR3 runs to 14 residues. Germline-derived CDR1 and CDR2 are PRHDT and FYEKMQ (reference sequence). The V and J ends lost 6 bases and 3 bases respectively, with 14 bases between them. CDR3 in DNA: TGTGCCAGCAGTTGGTGGGGGGAGGACTATGGCTACACCTTC. Protein product: CASSWWGEDYGYTF.

CDR3 DNA sequence: TGTGCCAGCAGCCTCGGGACAGATCCCTACAATGAGCAGTTCTTC. As protein: CASSLGTDPYNEQFF. V is TRBV7-9 and J is TRBJ2-1; the match to TRBD1 covers 7 bases. With V trimmed by 5 bases and J by 2 bases, 6 bases remained unmatched. This CDR3 has 15 residues. The germline V gene encodes CDR1 SEHNR and CDR2 FQNEAQ (reference sequence).

The chain joins TRBV7-9 to TRBJ2-7; TRBD1 might be the D (6 bases). Looked up from germline, CDR1 is SEHNR and CDR2 is FQNEAQ (reference sequence). The CDR3 is 14 residues long. V was shortened by 4 bases and J by 4 bases, with 14 bases between the two germline ends. CDR3 coding DNA: TGTGCCAGCAGCTCACGACAGGTCCCGTACGAGCAGTACTTC. Translating gives CASSSRQVPYEQYF.

CDR3 DNA sequence: TGTGCCAGCTCACGGGAGGGACTAGCGGGCACAGATACGCAGTATTTT. Protein product: CASSREGLAGTDTQYF. The chain uses TRBV18 and TRBJ2-3, with 11 positions matching TRBD2. The CDR3 contains 16 residues. V gave up 4 bases and J gave up 1 base; unmatched junction bases: 4. CDR1 KGHSH and CDR2 LQKENI come from the germline V gene.

This clone came up a few times. The sample contains more than one DNA sequence encoding this CDR3. The chain employs TRBV11-1 and TRBJ1-1; tentatively, D is TRBD1 (6 bases). V shed 3 bases and J shed 1 base, with 6 bases lying between them. Germline V gives CDR1 SGHAT, CDR2 FQDESV (reference sequence). There are 13 residues in the CDR3. The chain's CDR3 is CASSLGANTEAFF. CDR3 DNA: TGTGCCAGCAGCTTGGGGGCGAACACTGAAGCTTTCTTT.

There are a few counts of this clone. The chain links TRBV30 to TRBJ1-2; the D gene is possibly TRBD1 (6 bases). From germline, CDR1 is GTSNPN and CDR2 SVGIG (reference sequence). This CDR3 contains 14 residues. Trimming removed 0 bases at V and 8 bases at J, with 16 bases between. The CDR3 region is CAWSVAGEWRGYTF. In DNA form, the CDR3 reads TGTGCCTGGAGTGTGGCAGGGGAGTGGCGGGGCTACACCTTC.

The gene calls are TRBV7-2 and TRBJ1-5; 8 bases map to TRBD1. V was clipped by 1 base and J by 5 bases; unmatched bases: 4. Germline lookup yields CDR1 SGHTA and CDR2 FQGNSA. This CDR3 contains 15 residues. The CDR3 DNA is TGTGCCAGCAGCTTAGGACAGGGGTTCTATCAGCCCCAGCATTTT. This encodes CASSLGQGFYQPQHF.

In this sample, this clone turned up a few times. This chain uses TRBV7-2 with TRBJ2-2, with 9 bases identical to TRBD1. Germline V gene sequence: CDR1 SGHTA, CDR2 FQGNSA. The CDR3 is 15 amino acids. The V and J ends lost 5 bases and 5 bases, in that order; junction bases with no gene match: 6. CDR3 loop: CASSPRQGVTGELFF. The CDR3 DNA reads as TGTGCCAGCAGCCCCAGACAGGGGGTGACCGGGGAGCTGTTTTTT.